Below, 9 T cell receptor beta chains from the same sample are listed, as sequenced in a study of early T cells in non-severe SARS-CoV-2 infection. From the 5' RACE reads, TCRdb called clonotypes with MiXCR, one entry per CDR3 protein. The sample lists roughly 25,000 distinct CDR3 sequences, about 4.5% occurring once. Sequencing was done on a sample of whole blood. The receptors stem from an adult who was a healthcare worker with PCR-confirmed SARS-CoV-2 infection or an uninfected control (not recorded which).

This clonotype has just a few counts. The CDR3 region is CASSLGLTSTNEQFF. For the CDR3, the DNA is TGTGCCAGCAGTTTGGGCCTAACCTCCACCAATGAGCAGTTCTTC. The gene calls are TRBV27 and TRBJ2-1; D uncertain. Deletions cut 3 bases from V and 6 bases from J, with 15 bases between. Per germline, CDR1 MNHEY and CDR2 SMNVEV (reference sequence). CDR3 length equals 15 residues.

This clonotype was counted between two and nine times. This chain joins TRBV6-2 or TRBV6-3 and TRBJ2-3; D not certain. The CDR3 is made up of 14 amino acids. The germline gives CDR1 MNHEY, CDR2 SVGEGT. Trimming took 0 bases from V and 2 from J, leaving 6 bases between them. This chain's CDR3 is CASSYSDHTDTQYF. The DNA for the CDR3 is TGTGCCAGCAGTTACTCGGACCACACAGATACGCAGTATTTT.

This clonotype was detected only a few times. The chain combines TRBV7-8 with TRBJ1-1; 9 bases map to TRBD1. This CDR3 is 16 amino acids long. Trimming at V came to 0 bases and at J to 5 bases, leaving 7 bases not matched to a gene. Per the germline V gene, CDR1 is SGHVS and CDR2 is FQNEAQ. In DNA, the CDR3 is TGTGCCAGCAGCTTAGCCTCCGGGACAGGGAGAACTGAAGCTTTCTTT. It is translated as CASSLASGTGRTEAFF.

This clonotype was recorded many times. The chain has TRBV7-2 and TRBJ2-3; D not resolved. The CDR3 is 12 residues long. V lost 5 bases, J lost 6 bases, and 9 bases lay in between. CDR1 and CDR2 (germline): SGHTA, FQGNSA. CDR3 sequence reads: CASSPLGDTQYF. CDR3 in DNA: TGTGCCAGCAGCCCACTGGGGGATACGCAGTATTTT.

V is TRBV7-3 and J is TRBJ2-2; 7 nucleotides line up with TRBD2. The CDR3 is 17 amino acids. Germline loops: CDR1 SGHTA, CDR2 FQGTGA. V shed 2 bases, J shed 1 base, and the junction held 7 bases outside the gene matches. The CDR3 is CASSLDVAGENTGELFF. The CDR3 nucleotides read TGTGCCAGCAGCTTAGACGTTGCGGGGGAGAACACCGGGGAGCTGTTTTTT.

This clonotype has a handful of counts. The rearrangement uses TRBV20-1 and TRBJ2-7, with a tentative D call TRBD1 (6 bases). Trimming left V 3 bases short and J 6 bases short, with 21 bases between. Looked up from germline, CDR1 is DFQATT and CDR2 is SNEGSKA (reference sequence). This CDR3 has 15 residues. The CDR3 nucleotides read TGCAGTGCTAGTCGGGACACCTCTCACTACTCCGAGCAGTACTTC. It translates to CSASRDTSHYSEQYF.

In its sample, this clonotype was seen a few times. The chain combines TRBV7-2 with TRBJ2-7, with TRBD1 as a possible D gene (5 bases). This CDR3 spans 13 amino acids. Trimming cost V 3 bases and J 2 bases, with 8 bases left between them. CDR1 is SGHTA and CDR2 is FQGNSA in the germline V gene. The CDR3 DNA follows: TGTGCCAGCAGCTTTGGGGCCGCCTACGAGCAGTACTTC. It encodes CASSFGAAYEQYF.

This clonotype has ten or more counts. For the CDR3, the DNA is TGTGCCAGCAGTCAAGACAGGGCCCCCCTCTACGAGCAGTACTTC. Its protein product is CASSQDRAPLYEQYF. This chain links TRBV6-6 with TRBJ2-7, with 7 bases fitting TRBD1. Per germline, CDR1 MNHNY and CDR2 SVGAGI (reference sequence). Trimming removed 5 bases from V and 3 bases from J; junction bases left unmatched: 10. This CDR3 has 15 amino acids.

This clonotype was picked up many times. The chain joins TRBV24-1 to TRBJ2-1; 9 bases map to TRBD2. In germline, CDR1 is KGHDR, CDR2 SFDVKD. V lost 3 bases and J lost 6; bases outside the gene matches: 5. The CDR3 contains 15 residues. The CDR3 loop reads CATSDERGDLNEQFF. The CDR3 coding sequence is TGTGCCACCAGTGATGAGCGGGGGGACCTCAATGAGCAGTTCTTC.